This TCR beta chain was documented in a study of CD8 T cells in ankylosing spondylitis. For this clonotype: Its antigen is not known.

Study observations and caveats: Characteristic, it appeared, of ankylosing spondylitis blood was a TCR beta motif of about eight highly homologous variants. Some motif variants were previously reported in reactive arthritis synovial fluid and blood.

Making use of molecular barcodes, quantitative 5'-RACE generated TCR beta libraries. TCRdb redid the calling of the 5' RACE reads with MiXCR, one entry per CDR3 protein. The data contain roughly 200,000 distinct CDR3 sequences, approximately 24% of them singletons. Source material: blood, either unsorted or a sorted T cell fraction (not recorded which). The sequence was obtained from a male donor with ankylosing spondylitis or in good health (not recorded which).

The CDR3 loop reads CSAREGQGWQETQYF. The CDR3 nucleotides read TGCAGTGCTAGAGAAGGACAGGGGTGGCAAGAGACCCAGTACTTC. This rearrangement joins TRBV20-1 to TRBJ2-5; 9 positions agree with TRBD1. V gave up 0 bases and J gave up 2 bases; unmatched junction bases: 4. This CDR3 is built from 15 residues. CDR1 DFQATT and CDR2 SNEGSKA come from the germline V gene (reference sequence).